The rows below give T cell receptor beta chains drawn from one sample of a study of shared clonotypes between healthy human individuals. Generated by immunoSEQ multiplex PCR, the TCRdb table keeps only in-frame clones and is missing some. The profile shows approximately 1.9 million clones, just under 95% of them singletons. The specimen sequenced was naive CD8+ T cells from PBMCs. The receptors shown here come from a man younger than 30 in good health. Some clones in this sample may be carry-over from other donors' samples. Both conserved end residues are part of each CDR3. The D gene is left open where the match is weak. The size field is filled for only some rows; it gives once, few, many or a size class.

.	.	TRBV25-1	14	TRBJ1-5	TGTGCCAGCAGTGATCTGTATAGCAATCAGCCCCAGCATTTT	CASSDLYSNQPQHF
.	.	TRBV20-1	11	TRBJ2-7	TGCAGTGCGAGACAGCCGGCCGAGCAGTACTTC	CSARQPAEQYF
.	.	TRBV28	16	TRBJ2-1	TGTGCCAGCAGTTTATATCGGAAAAGCTCCTACAATGAGCAGTTCTTC	CASSLYRKSSYNEQFF
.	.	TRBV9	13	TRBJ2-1	TGTGCCAGCAGCGCTTACCCAGGGACTGAGCAGTTCTTC	CASSAYPGTEQFF
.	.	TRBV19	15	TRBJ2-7	TGTGCCAGTAGCAGCGAGTTACTTGGTTCCTACGAGCAGTACTTC	CASSSELLGSYEQYF
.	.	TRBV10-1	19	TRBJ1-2	TGCGCCAGCAGTGAGTCTGATGGCAGCTCCTACCTTACTAACTATGGCTACACCTTC	CASSESDGSSYLTNYGYTF
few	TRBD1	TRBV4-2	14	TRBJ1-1	TGTGCCAGCAGTCCGGGCAGGGGGTTCCCTGAAGCTTTCTTT	CASSPGRGFPEAFF
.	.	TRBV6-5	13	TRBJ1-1	TGTGCCAGCAGTTCCAGGGTTGTCGCTGAAGCTTTCTTT	CASSSRVVAEAFF
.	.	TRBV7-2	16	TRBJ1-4	TGTGCCAGCAGCTCAGGTCTCGACAGGTTAAATGAAAAACTGTTTTTT	CASSSGLDRLNEKLFF
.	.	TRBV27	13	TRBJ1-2	TGTGCCAGCAGTTCCGGGGGCGCGGATGGCTACACCTTC	CASSSGGADGYTF
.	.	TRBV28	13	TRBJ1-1	TGTGCCAGCAGCCTCAGGGTGAACACTGAAGCTTTCTTT	CASSLRVNTEAFF
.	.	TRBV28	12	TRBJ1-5	TGTGCCAGCAACAGGGGCAATCAGCCCCAGCATTTT	CASNRGNQPQHF
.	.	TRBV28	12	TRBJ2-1	TGTGCCAGCAGTTTCCCAACAGGTGAGCAGTTCTTC	CASSFPTGEQFF
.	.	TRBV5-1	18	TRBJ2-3	TGCGCCAGCAGCTTGGGGGGTTTAAAGGAGCTTAGCACAGATACGCAGTATTTT	CASSLGGLKELSTDTQYF